Given below is one TCR beta chain in context. Its matching antigen is unknown. The sample comes from a study of metastatic and nonmetastatic thyroid tumors. General study points: Versus benign nodules, malignant thyroid tumors reportedly had significantly higher TCR beta diversity, in blood and tumor.

Each patient went into thyroid surgery without having received any treatment. Germline V gene data show CDR1 as SGHAT and CDR2 as FQDESV (reference sequence). Trimming removed 1 base from V and 8 bases from J, with 15 bases in between. The CDR3 is 15 amino acids. TCRdb redid the clone calls on the PCR reads using MiXCR. This table holds under 30,000 clones, about 16% found once. Material for sequencing was blood. The clonotype was recovered from a female donor with papillary thyroid cancer or a benign thyroid nodule (not recorded which). Some clones in this sample may be carry-over from other donors' samples. The chain has TRBV11-1 and TRBJ2-1, with D possibly being TRBD2 (6 bases). DNA of the CDR3: TGTGCCAGCAGCTTAGGACTAGTAGGCGGATATGAGCAGTTCTTC. Translation: CASSLGLVGGYEQFF.